This TCR beta chain originates from a study of PD-L1 blockade in urothelial cancer. Study-wide findings and caveats: Where pretreatment blood TCR clonality fell below the median, better survival was predicted.

Trimming took 0 bases from V and 2 from J; bases not matched to a gene: 4. This CDR3 spans 16 amino acids. Germline assignment: CDR1 SGDLS and CDR2 YYNGEE. Time point described: pretreatment peripheral blood. Sequencing was performed with immunoSEQ multiplex PCR; in TCRdb, only in-frame clones are kept and a portion is missing. The sample yields 45,000 or so clones, 80% to 85% seen once. This clone was seen only once. Its antigen is currently unknown. The genes are TRBV9 and TRBJ1-4; 7 bases align to TRBD1. The material was PBMCs, obtained around atezolizumab (anti-PD-L1) treatment. The TCR sequence derives from a man aged 50-60 years with urothelial cancer. CDR3 region: CASSVAAGQTNEKLFF. For the CDR3, the DNA is TGTGCCAGCAGCGTAGCTGCGGGACAGACTAATGAAAAACTGTTTTTT.